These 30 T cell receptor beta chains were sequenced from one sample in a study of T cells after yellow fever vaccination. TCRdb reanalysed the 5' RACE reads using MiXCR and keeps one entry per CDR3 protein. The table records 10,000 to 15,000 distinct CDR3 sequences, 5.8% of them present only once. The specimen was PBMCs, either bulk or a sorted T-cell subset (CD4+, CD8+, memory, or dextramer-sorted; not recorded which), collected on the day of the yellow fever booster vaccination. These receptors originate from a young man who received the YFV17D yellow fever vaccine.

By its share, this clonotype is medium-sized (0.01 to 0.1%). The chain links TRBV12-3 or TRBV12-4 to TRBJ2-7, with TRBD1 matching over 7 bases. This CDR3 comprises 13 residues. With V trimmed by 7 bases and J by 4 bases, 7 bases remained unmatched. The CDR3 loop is CASTQRGQYEQYF. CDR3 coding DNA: TGTGCCAGCACTCAAAGGGGGCAGTACGAGCAGTACTTC.

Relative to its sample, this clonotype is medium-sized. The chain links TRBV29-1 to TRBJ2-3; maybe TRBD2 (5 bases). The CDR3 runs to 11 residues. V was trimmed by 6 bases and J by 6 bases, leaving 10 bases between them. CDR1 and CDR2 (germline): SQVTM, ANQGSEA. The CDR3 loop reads CSVEGGDTQYF. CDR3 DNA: TGCAGCGTAGAGGGCGGGGATACGCAGTATTTT.

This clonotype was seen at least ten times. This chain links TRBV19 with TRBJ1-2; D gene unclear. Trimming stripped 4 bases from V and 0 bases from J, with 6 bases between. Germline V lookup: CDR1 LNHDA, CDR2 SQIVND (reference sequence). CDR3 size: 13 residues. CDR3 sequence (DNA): TGTGCCAGTAGTAACACAGCTAACTATGGCTACACCTTC. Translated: CASSNTANYGYTF.

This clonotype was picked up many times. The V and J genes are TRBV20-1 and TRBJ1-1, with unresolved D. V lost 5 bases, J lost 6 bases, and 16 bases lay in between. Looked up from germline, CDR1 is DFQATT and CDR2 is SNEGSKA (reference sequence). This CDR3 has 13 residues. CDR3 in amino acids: CSAGRTSGAEAFF. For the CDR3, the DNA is TGCAGTGCTGGCAGGACCTCGGGCGCTGAAGCTTTCTTT.

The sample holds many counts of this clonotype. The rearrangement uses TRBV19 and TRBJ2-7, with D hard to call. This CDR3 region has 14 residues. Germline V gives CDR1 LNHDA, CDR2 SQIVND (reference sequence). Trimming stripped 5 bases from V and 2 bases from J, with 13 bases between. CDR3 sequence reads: CASSPSRPPYEQYF. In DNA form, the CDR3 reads TGTGCCAGTAGTCCCAGCCGACCGCCCTACGAGCAGTACTTC.

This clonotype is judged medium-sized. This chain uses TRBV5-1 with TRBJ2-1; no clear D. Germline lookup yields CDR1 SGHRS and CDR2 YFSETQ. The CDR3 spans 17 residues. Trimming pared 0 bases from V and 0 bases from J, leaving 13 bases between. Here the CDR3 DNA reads TGCGCCAGCAGCTTGGCCGACCGCCAACCCTCCTACAATGAGCAGTTCTTC. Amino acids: CASSLADRQPSYNEQFF.

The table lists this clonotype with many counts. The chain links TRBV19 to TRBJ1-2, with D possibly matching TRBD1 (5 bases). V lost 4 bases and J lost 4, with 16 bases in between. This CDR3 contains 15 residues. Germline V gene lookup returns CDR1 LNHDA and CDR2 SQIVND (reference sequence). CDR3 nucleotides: TGTGCCAGTAGTAACCCGACAGCTGGGACCTATGGCTACACCTTC. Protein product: CASSNPTAGTYGYTF. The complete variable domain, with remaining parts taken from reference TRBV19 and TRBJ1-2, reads DGGITQSPKYLFRKEGQNVTLSCEQNLNHDAMYWYRQDPGQGLRLIYYSQIVNDFQKGDIAEGYSVSREKKESFPLTVTSAQKNPTAFYLCASSNPTAGTYGYTFGSGTRLTVV.

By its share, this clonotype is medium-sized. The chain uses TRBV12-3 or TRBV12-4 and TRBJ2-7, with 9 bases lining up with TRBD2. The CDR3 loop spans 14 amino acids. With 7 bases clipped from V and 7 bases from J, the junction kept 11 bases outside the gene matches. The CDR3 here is CASNAGGGAREQYF. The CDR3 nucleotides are TGTGCCAGCAATGCCGGCGGGGGGGCGCGGGAGCAGTACTTC.

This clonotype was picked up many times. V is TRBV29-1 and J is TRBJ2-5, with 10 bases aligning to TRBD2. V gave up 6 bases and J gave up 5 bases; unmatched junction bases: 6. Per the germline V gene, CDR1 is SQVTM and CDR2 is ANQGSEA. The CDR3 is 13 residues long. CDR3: CSVILAGTETQYF. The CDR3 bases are TGCAGCGTCATACTAGCGGGAACGGAGACCCAGTACTTC.

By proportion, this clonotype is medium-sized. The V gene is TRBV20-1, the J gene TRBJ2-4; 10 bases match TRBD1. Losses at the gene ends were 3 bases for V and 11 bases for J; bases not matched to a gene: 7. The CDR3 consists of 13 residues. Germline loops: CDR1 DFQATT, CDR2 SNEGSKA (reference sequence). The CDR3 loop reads CSASAGTGVLQYF. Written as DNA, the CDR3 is TGCAGTGCTAGTGCCGGGACAGGGGTTCTTCAGTACTTC.

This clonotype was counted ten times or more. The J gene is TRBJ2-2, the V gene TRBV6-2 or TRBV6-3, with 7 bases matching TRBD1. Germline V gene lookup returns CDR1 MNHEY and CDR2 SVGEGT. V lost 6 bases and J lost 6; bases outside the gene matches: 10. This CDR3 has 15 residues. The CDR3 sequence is CASSRSWDSPGELFF. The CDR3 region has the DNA TGTGCCAGCAGCCGATCCTGGGACAGTCCCGGGGAGCTGTTTTTT.

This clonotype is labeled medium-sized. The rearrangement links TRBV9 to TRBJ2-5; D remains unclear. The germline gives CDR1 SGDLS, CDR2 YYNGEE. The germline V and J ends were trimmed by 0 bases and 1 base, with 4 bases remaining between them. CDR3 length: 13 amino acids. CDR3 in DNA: TGTGCCAGCAGCGTAGCGGGCCAAGAGACCCAGTACTTC. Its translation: CASSVAGQETQYF.

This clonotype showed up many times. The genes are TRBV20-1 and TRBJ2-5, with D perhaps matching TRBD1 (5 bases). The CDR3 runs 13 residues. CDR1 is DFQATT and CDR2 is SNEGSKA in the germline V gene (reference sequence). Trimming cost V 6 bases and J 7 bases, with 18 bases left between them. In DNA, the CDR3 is TGCAGTGCGACAGAGACAGTAAGATCGACCCAGTACTTC. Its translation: CSATETVRSTQYF.

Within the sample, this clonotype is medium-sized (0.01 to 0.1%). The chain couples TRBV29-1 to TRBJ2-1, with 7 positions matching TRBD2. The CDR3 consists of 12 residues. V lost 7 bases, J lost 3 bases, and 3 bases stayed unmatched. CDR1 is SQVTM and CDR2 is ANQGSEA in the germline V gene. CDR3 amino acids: CSGGDYYNEQFF. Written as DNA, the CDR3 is TGCAGCGGAGGGGACTACTACAATGAGCAGTTCTTC.

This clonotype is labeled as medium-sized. CDR3 nucleotides: TGTGCCAGCAGCCGGGGACAGACTGCCTCTGGGGCCAACGTCCTGACTTTC. Encoded protein: CASSRGQTASGANVLTF. This chain connects TRBV12-3 or TRBV12-4 to TRBJ2-6; 7 bases map to TRBD1. After removal of 6 bases from V and 0 bases from J, the junction contained 8 bases not matched to a gene. The CDR3 spans 17 residues.

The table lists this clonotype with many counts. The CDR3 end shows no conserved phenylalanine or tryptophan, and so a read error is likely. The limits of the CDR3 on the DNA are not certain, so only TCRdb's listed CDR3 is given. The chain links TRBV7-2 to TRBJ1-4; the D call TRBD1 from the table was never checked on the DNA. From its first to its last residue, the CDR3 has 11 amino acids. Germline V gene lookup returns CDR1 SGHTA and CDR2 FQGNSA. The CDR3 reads CASTLHRGRGS.

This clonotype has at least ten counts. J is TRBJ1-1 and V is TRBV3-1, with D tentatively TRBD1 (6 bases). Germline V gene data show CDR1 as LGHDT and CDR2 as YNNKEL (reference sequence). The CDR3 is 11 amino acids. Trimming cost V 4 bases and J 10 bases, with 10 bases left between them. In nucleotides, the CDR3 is TGTGCCAGCAGCCTTAAAGGGGGAGCTTTCTTT. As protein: CASSLKGGAFF.

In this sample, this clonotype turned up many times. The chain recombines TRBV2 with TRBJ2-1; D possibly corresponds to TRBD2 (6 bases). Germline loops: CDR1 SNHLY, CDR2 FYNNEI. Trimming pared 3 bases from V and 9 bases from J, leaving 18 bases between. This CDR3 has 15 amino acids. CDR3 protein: CASSEGGNLGSEQFF. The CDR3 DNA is TGTGCCAGCAGTGAGGGCGGGAACTTAGGGAGTGAGCAGTTCTTC.

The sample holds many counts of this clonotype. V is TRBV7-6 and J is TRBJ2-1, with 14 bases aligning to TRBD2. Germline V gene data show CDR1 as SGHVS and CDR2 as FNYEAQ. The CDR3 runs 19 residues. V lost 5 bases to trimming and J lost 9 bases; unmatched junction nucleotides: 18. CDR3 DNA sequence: TGTGCCAGCAGCACACTACCGGGACTAGCGGGAGTGACTTACGGTGAGCAGTTCTTC. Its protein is CASSTLPGLAGVTYGEQFF.

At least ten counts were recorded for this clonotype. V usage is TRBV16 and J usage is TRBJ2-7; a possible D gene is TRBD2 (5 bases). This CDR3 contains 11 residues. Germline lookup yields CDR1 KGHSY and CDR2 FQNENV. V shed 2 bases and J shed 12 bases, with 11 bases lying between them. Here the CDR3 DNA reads TGTGCCAGCAGCCAAGGACGGGAAGTGTACTTC. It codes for CASSQGREVYF.

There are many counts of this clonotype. CDR3 in amino acids: CASKGRDSYNEQFF. The CDR3 nucleotides read TGCGCCAGCAAAGGCAGGGACTCCTACAATGAGCAGTTCTTC. This chain joins TRBV10-2 and TRBJ2-1; possible D gene TRBD1, 5 bases. This CDR3 spans 14 amino acids. V lost 7 bases to trimming and J lost 0 bases, with 10 bases between them. From germline, CDR1 is WSHSY and CDR2 SAAADI.

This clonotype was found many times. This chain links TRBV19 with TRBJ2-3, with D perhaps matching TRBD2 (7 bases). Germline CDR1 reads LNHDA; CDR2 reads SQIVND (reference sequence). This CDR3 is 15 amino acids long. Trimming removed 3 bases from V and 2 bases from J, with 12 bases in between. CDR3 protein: CASSMGGGHTDTQYF. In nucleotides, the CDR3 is TGTGCCAGTAGTATGGGGGGGGGCCACACAGATACGCAGTATTTT.

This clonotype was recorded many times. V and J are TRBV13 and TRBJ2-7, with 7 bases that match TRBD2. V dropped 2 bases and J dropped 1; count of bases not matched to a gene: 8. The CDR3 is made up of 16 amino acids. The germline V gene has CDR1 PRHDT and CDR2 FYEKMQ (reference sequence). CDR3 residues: CASSLTRGRWSYEQYF. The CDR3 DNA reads TGTGCCAGCAGCTTAACTCGCGGGAGATGGTCCTACGAGCAGTACTTC.

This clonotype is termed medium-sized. The CDR3 sequence: CASSLTSGVYNEQFF. The DNA of the CDR3 is TGTGCCAGCAGCCTGACTAGCGGGGTCTACAATGAGCAGTTCTTC. The V gene is TRBV12-3 or TRBV12-4, the J gene TRBJ2-1; the match to TRBD2 covers 11 bases. The V gene end was trimmed by 6 bases and the J gene end by 3 bases; junction bases not matched to a gene: 4. The CDR3 sequence is 15 residues long.

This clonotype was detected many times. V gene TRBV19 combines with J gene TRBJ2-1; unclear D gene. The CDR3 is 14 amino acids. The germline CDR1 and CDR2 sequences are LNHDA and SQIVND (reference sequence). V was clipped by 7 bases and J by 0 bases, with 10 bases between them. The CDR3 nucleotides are TGTGCCAGTAATCCGGCGAGCTCCTACAATGAGCAGTTCTTC. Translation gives CASNPASSYNEQFF.

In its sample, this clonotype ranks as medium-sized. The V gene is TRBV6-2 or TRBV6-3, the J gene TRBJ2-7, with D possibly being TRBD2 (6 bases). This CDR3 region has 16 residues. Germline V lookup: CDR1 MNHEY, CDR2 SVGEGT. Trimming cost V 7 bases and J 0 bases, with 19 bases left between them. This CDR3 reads CASTILERAGSYEQYF. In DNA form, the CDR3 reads TGTGCCAGCACTATACTAGAGCGGGCGGGCTCCTACGAGCAGTACTTC.

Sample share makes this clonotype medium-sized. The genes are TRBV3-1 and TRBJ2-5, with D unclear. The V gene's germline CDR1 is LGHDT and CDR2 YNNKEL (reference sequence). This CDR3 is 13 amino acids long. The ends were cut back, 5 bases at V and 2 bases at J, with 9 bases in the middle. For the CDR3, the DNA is TGTGCCAGCAGCTCCCGGATTCAAGAGACCCAGTACTTC. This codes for CASSSRIQETQYF.

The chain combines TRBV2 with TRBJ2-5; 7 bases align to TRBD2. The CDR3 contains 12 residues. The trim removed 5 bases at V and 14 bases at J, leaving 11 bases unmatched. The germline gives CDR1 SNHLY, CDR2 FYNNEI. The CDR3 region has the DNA TGTGCCAGCAGTCCCAGGGCGGGAGTAGGATACTTC. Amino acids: CASSPRAGVGYF.

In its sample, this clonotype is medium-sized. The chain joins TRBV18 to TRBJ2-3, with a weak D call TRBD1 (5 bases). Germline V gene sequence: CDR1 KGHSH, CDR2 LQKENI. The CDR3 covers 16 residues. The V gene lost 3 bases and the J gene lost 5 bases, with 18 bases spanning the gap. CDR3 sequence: CASSPSLAGFGDTQYF. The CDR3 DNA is TGTGCCAGCTCACCGAGTTTGGCAGGGTTTGGAGATACGCAGTATTTT.

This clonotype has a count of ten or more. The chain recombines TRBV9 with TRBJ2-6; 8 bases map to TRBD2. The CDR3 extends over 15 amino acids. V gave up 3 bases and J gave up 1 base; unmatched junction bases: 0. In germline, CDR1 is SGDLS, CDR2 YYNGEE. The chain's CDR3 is CASSAGGSGANVLTF. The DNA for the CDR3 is TGTGCCAGCAGCGCGGGGGGGTCTGGGGCCAACGTCCTGACTTTC.